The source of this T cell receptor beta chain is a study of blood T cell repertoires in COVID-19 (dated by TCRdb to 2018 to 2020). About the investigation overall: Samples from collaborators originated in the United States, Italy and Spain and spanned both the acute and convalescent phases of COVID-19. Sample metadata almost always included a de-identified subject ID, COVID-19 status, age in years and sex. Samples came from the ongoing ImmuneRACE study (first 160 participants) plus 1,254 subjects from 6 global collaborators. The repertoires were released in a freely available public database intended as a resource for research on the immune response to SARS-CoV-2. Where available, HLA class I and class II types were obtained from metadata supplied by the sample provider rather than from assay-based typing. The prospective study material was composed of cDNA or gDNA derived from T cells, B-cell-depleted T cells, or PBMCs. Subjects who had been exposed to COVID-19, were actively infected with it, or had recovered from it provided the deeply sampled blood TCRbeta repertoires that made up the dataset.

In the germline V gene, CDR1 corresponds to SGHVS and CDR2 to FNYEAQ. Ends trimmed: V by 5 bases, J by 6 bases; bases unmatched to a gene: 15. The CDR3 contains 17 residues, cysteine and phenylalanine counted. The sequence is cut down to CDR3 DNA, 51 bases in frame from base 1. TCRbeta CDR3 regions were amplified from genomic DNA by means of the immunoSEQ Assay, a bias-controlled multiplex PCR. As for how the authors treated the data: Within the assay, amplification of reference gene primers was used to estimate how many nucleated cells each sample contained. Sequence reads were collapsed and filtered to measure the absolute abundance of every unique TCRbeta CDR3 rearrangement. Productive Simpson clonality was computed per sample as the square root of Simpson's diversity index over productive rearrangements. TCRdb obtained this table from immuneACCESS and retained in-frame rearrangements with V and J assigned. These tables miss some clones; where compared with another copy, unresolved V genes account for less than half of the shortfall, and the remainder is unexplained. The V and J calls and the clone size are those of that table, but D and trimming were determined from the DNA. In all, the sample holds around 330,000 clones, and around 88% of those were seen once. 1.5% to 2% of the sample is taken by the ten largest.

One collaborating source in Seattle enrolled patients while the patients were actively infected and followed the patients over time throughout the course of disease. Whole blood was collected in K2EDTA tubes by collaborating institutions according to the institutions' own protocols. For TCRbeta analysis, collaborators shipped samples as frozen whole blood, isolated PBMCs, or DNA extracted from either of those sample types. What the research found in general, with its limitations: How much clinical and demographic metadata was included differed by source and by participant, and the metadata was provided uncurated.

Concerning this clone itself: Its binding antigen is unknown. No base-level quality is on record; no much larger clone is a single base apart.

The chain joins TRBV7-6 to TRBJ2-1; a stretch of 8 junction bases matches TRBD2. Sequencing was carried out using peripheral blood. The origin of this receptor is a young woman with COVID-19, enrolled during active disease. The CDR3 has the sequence CASSTTRGGKWGNEQFF. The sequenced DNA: TGTGCCAGCAGCACTACCCGGGGGGGCAAATGGGGCAATGAGCAGTTCTTC.